Following are 23 T cell receptor beta chains from one sample sequenced in a study of blood T cells in healthy people across ages. Primed by a sample-barcoded 5' primer and a J-beta primer mix, a second PCR proceeded for roughly 7 to 12 cycles. TCRdb reanalysed the 5' RACE reads using MiXCR and keeps one entry per CDR3 protein. Of over 300,000 distinct CDR3 sequences in the sample, 45% to 65% were seen once. Sample: blood. The receptor set was obtained from a man aged 55 to 69 in good health.

CDR3 residues: CASSSFSGSSDTQYF. For the CDR3, the DNA is TGTGCCAGCAGTTCATTTAGCGGGAGCTCAGATACGCAGTATTTT. The rearrangement uses TRBV27 and TRBJ2-3; 9 bases fit TRBD2. V was pared by 4 bases and J by 4 bases, with 6 bases of the junction left unmatched. The CDR3 spans 15 residues. Per the germline V gene, CDR1 is MNHEY and CDR2 is SMNVEV (reference sequence).

This chain connects TRBV6-5 to TRBJ2-5; D gene unclear. V lost 6 bases, J lost 5 bases, and 19 bases lay in between. This CDR3 is 15 amino acids long. CDR1 and CDR2 (germline): MNHEY, SVGAGI. The CDR3 DNA reads as TGTGCCAGCAGCCCCAGACCCTGGGCCGCGGAGACCCAGTACTTC. Protein: CASSPRPWAAETQYF.

The V call is TRBV29-1, the J call TRBJ2-7; a weak D match, TRBD1 (7 bases). The CDR3 consists of 12 residues. Trimming pared 7 bases from V and 6 bases from J, leaving 16 bases between. Germline CDR1 SQVTM, CDR2 ANQGSEA. For the CDR3, the DNA is TGCAGCGCCGGGGGACAGACGCGCGAGCAGTACTTC. This translates into CSAGGQTREQYF.

V is TRBV20-1 and J is TRBJ1-2; D perhaps matches TRBD1 (6 bases). CDR3 size: 12 residues. V was pared by 3 bases and J by 8 bases, with 13 bases between. CDR1 is DFQATT, CDR2 SNEGSKA, per germline (reference sequence). The CDR3 region is CSARWGAGGYTF. For the CDR3, the DNA is TGCAGTGCTAGGTGGGGGGCAGGGGGCTACACCTTC.

This clonotype has just a few counts. The chain combines TRBV4-2 with TRBJ2-7; 7 nucleotides agree with TRBD1. The CDR3 has 14 amino acids. Germline values: CDR1 LGHNA, CDR2 YNFKEQ. V lost 4 bases and J lost 3; bases outside the gene matches: 6. CDR3 protein: CASSRPDRDYEQYF. In DNA form, the CDR3 reads TGTGCCAGCAGCCGACCTGACAGGGACTACGAGCAGTACTTC.

This sequence joins TRBV5-1 and TRBJ2-4; no definite D call. Germline-derived CDR1 and CDR2 are SGHRS and YFSETQ. The V end was cut by 9 bases, the J end by 7 bases, with 20 bases between. The CDR3 extends over 14 amino acids. CDR3 protein: CATEDAIGRNIQYF. The CDR3 region has the DNA TGCGCCACCGAGGACGCAATCGGGCGGAACATTCAGTACTTC.

The DNA of the CDR3 is TGTGCCAGCAGTGTTCTCTCGGGCAATGAGCAGTTCTTC. It encodes CASSVLSGNEQFF. This sequence joins TRBV27 and TRBJ2-1, with D unclear. The CDR3 is made up of 13 amino acids. CDR1 and CDR2 (germline): MNHEY, SMNVEV (reference sequence). Trimming cost V 5 bases and J 6 bases, with 11 bases left between them.

This clonotype turned up a few times. The genes are TRBV3-1 and TRBJ2-1; the match to TRBD1 covers 11 bases. This CDR3 has 15 residues. Germline V gene sequence: CDR1 LGHDT, CDR2 YNNKEL (reference sequence). J gave up 7 bases and V 1 base, and 3 bases lay outside the gene matches. CDR3 loop: CASSQAGQGGNEQFF. The CDR3, as DNA: TGTGCCAGCAGCCAAGCGGGACAGGGGGGTAATGAGCAGTTCTTC.

The gene calls are TRBV6-2 or TRBV6-3 and TRBJ2-7, with TRBD2 identical over 10 bases. V lost 5 bases to trimming and J lost 5 bases; unmatched junction nucleotides: 9. The CDR3 runs to 15 residues. Germline V gives CDR1 MNHEY, CDR2 SVGEGT. In DNA, the CDR3 is TGTGCCAGCAGTGCCACCGGGACTAGCGCGAACGAGCAGTACTTC. This codes for CASSATGTSANEQYF.

CDR3 nucleotides: TGTGCCAGCAGTTACGGGGGCGCGGCAGATACGCAGTATTTT. It specifies CASSYGGAADTQYF. V gene TRBV6-5 combines with J gene TRBJ2-3, with D perhaps TRBD1 (6 bases). Germline loops: CDR1 MNHEY, CDR2 SVGAGI. This CDR3 has 14 residues. Trimming removed 2 bases at V and 4 bases at J, with 10 bases between.

The genes are TRBV3-1 and TRBJ2-7; 7 nucleotides line up with TRBD2. This CDR3 is built from 15 residues. After removal of 1 base from V and 2 bases from J, the junction contained 5 bases not matched to a gene. From germline, CDR1 is LGHDT and CDR2 YNNKEL (reference sequence). The CDR3 here is CASSQGGSGAYEQYF. CDR3 bases: TGTGCCAGCAGCCAAGGGGGAAGCGGGGCCTACGAGCAGTACTTC.

The sample holds one count of this clonotype. A much larger clone differs by one base, so this may be a read error. The chain combines TRBV6-6 with TRBJ2-5, with 7 bases matching TRBD1. The CDR3 is 15 amino acids. The trim removed 6 bases at V and 3 bases at J, leaving 10 bases unmatched. Germline V gene lookup returns CDR1 MNHNY and CDR2 SVGAGI (reference sequence). The CDR3: CASRPVQGWEETQYF. The CDR3 nucleotides are TGTGCCAGCAGACCGGTACAGGGGTGGGAAGAGACCCAGTACTTC.

This sequence joins TRBV20-1 and TRBJ2-1; 10 nucleotides line up with TRBD1. V lost 5 bases to trimming and J lost 9 bases; unmatched junction nucleotides: 10. The germline V gene has CDR1 DFQATT and CDR2 SNEGSKA (reference sequence). The CDR3 length is 14 residues. CDR3 residues: CSASSGQGLFEQFF. The CDR3 nucleotides are TGCAGTGCTTCGTCGGGACAGGGGTTGTTTGAGCAGTTCTTC.

The chain uses TRBV15 and TRBJ2-3; D gene uncertain. V was pared by 0 bases and J by 3 bases, with 16 bases between. CDR3 length: 17 amino acids. Germline CDR1 is LNHNV and CDR2 is YYDKDF (reference sequence). In DNA form, the CDR3 reads TGTGCCACCAGCAGAGATAAAAGTAGTAGTGGTACAGATACGCAGTATTTT. Its translation is CATSRDKSSSGTDTQYF.

The V gene is TRBV20-1, the J gene TRBJ1-1, with D maybe TRBD1 (5 bases). Germline V gives CDR1 DFQATT, CDR2 SNEGSKA (reference sequence). There are 13 residues in the CDR3. V was clipped by 3 bases and J by 5 bases, with 13 bases between them. The CDR3 sequence: CSASQGTGTEAFF. CDR3 coding DNA: TGCAGTGCTAGTCAGGGTACAGGTACTGAAGCTTTCTTT.

The rearrangement uses TRBV24-1 and TRBJ2-1; D call uncertain. V was pared by 4 bases and J by 8 bases, with 17 bases between. This CDR3 comprises 15 residues. Germline CDR1 KGHDR, CDR2 SFDVKD. CDR3 loop: CATSDPGPTNDEQFF. As DNA, the CDR3 is TGTGCCACCAGTGACCCTGGACCTACGAACGATGAGCAGTTCTTC.

The chain joins TRBV27 to TRBJ2-3; a possible D gene is TRBD2 (6 bases). The V and J ends lost 7 bases and 1 base respectively, with 15 bases between them. Germline assignment: CDR1 MNHEY and CDR2 SMNVEV (reference sequence). This CDR3 region has 15 residues. CDR3 sequence reads: CASNGIGGGTDTQYF. The DNA for the CDR3 is TGTGCCAGCAACGGAATCGGGGGTGGCACAGATACGCAGTATTTT.

In regard to this clonotype: At one end, the junction sequence differs from germline, possibly due to a read error. V is TRBV11-3 and J is TRBJ2-6; the D gene is possibly TRBD1 (6 bases). Per the germline V gene, CDR1 is SGHNT and CDR2 is YENEEA. The CDR3 is 14 amino acids. CDR3 bases: TGTGCCAGCAGCCAGGGGCCTGGGACCAACGTCCTGACTTTC. Its protein product is CASSQGPGTNVLTF.

This clonotype was seen just once. Germline is not matched at one junction end, which may reflect a read error. This rearrangement joins TRBV29-1 to TRBJ1-2, with unresolved D. The germline gives CDR1 SQVTM, CDR2 ANQGSEA. The CDR3 runs 14 residues. The CDR3 DNA follows: TGCAGCGTTCCGATCCCGCCAGGCGACTATGGCTGCACCTTC. This translates into CSVPIPPGDYGCTF.

This clonotype was observed a handful of times. The CDR3 loop is CASKSGGSSYEQYF. DNA for the CDR3: TGTGCCAGCAAAAGCGGGGGGTCCTCCTACGAGCAGTACTTC. The chain combines TRBV3-1 with TRBJ2-7; 9 nucleotides agree with TRBD2. CDR3 length equals 14 residues. J gave up 0 bases and V 7 bases, and 4 bases lay outside the gene matches. Germline loops: CDR1 LGHDT, CDR2 YNNKEL (reference sequence).

As for this clonotype: Germline is not matched at one junction end, which may reflect a read error. The rearrangement joins TRBV20-1 to TRBJ2-1, with D possibly matching TRBD1 (6 bases). Germline-derived CDR1 and CDR2 are DFQATT and SNEGSKA (reference sequence). This CDR3 spans 16 amino acids. The DNA for the CDR3 is TGCAGTGCTCTGGACGGACAGTCAACTTCCTACAATGAGCAGGTCTTC. Its protein is CSALDGQSTSYNEQVF.

The rearrangement links TRBV5-1 to TRBJ2-7; D is unclear. The V gene lost 4 bases and the J gene lost 6 bases, with 14 bases spanning the gap. The CDR3 spans 13 residues. CDR1 is SGHRS, CDR2 YFSETQ, per germline. The CDR3 nucleotides read TGCGCCAGCAGCCCAGCCCCCGGATCCGAGCAGTACTTC. Its protein product is CASSPAPGSEQYF.

The CDR3 nucleotides are TGTGCCAGCAGCCCGGACATGGGCAGAGAGACCCAGTACTTC. Amino acid sequence: CASSPDMGRETQYF. The rearrangement links TRBV3-1 to TRBJ2-5; tentative D call: TRBD1 (5 bases). The ends were cut back, 4 bases at V and 4 bases at J, with 13 bases in the middle. The CDR3 runs to 14 residues. Germline V gene sequence: CDR1 LGHDT, CDR2 YNNKEL (reference sequence).